The rows below give T cell receptor beta chains drawn from one sample of a study of blood T cell repertoires in COVID-19. Sequenced by immunoSEQ multiplex PCR; TCRdb stores in-frame clones only, minus some. Among 200,000 to 250,000 clones listed, about 80% were seen once. The material sequenced was PBMCs or T cells enriched from blood (not recorded which). These receptors came from a man between 60 and 75 years old who had recovered from COVID-19. Both conserved end residues are part of each CDR3. A D gene is named only where the DNA matches it firmly. Not all rows give a size; the values are once, few, many and, for expanded clones, a class.

D gene: TRBD1; clone size: NA; J gene: TRBJ2-2; V gene: TRBV5-4; CDR3 DNA: TGTGCCAGCAGCCAGGACGGGACAGTTAGCACCGGGGAGCTGTTTTTT; CDR3 protein: CASSQDGTVSTGELFF
D gene: TRBD2; clone size: NA; J gene: TRBJ2-1; V gene: TRBV3-1/TRBV3-2; CDR3 DNA: TGTGCCAGCAGCCACGCGGGGGGTTACAATGAGCAGTTCTTC; CDR3 protein: CASSHAGGYNEQFF
D gene: NA; clone size: NA; J gene: TRBJ1-1; V gene: TRBV12-3/TRBV12-4; CDR3 DNA: TGTGCCAGCAGTTTAGGAGCTAGGACTGAAGCTTTCTTT; CDR3 protein: CASSLGARTEAFF
D gene: NA; clone size: NA; J gene: TRBJ1-2; V gene: TRBV6-5; CDR3 DNA: TGTGCCAGCAGTTACGATTCGGCTAACTATGGCTACACCTTC; CDR3 protein: CASSYDSANYGYTF
D gene: TRBD1; clone size: once; J gene: TRBJ1-5; V gene: TRBV6-2/TRBV6-3; CDR3 DNA: TGTGCCAGCAGTTGGTCCGGGACAGGGGGCAATCAGCCCCAGCATTTT; CDR3 protein: CASSWSGTGGNQPQHF
D gene: NA; clone size: NA; J gene: TRBJ1-5; V gene: TRBV5-1; CDR3 DNA: TGCGCCAGCAGCTTGGTGTCAGGTGGTCAGCCCCAGCATTTT; CDR3 protein: CASSLVSGGQPQHF
D gene: NA; clone size: NA; J gene: TRBJ2-5; V gene: TRBV19; CDR3 DNA: TGTGCCAGTAGTATTGCAGTACAAGAGACCCAGTACTTC; CDR3 protein: CASSIAVQETQYF
D gene: NA; clone size: once; J gene: TRBJ2-7; V gene: TRBV18; CDR3 DNA: TGTGCCAGCTCGGGCACCAACTACGAGCAGTACTTC; CDR3 protein: CASSGTNYEQYF
D gene: TRBD1; clone size: NA; J gene: TRBJ1-1; V gene: TRBV11-2; CDR3 DNA: TGTGCCAGCAGCGCTCTGACAGGGTTGTGGACTGAAGCTTTCTTT; CDR3 protein: CASSALTGLWTEAFF
D gene: TRBD1; clone size: NA; J gene: TRBJ1-3; V gene: TRBV6-1; CDR3 DNA: TGTGCCAGCAGTGGGAGACAGGGGGGTTCTGGAAACACCATATATTTT; CDR3 protein: CASSGRQGGSGNTIYF
D gene: TRBD2; clone size: NA; J gene: TRBJ2-3; V gene: TRBV5-6; CDR3 DNA: TGTGCCAGCAGCTTCGGGACTAGCGGGGGCCCAGATACGCAGTATTTT; CDR3 protein: CASSFGTSGGPDTQYF
D gene: NA; clone size: NA; J gene: TRBJ2-5; V gene: TRBV29-1; CDR3 DNA: TGCAGCGTTGACAGGGGTACAGAGACCCAGTACTTC; CDR3 protein: CSVDRGTETQYF
D gene: NA; clone size: NA; J gene: TRBJ1-2; V gene: TRBV7-8; CDR3 DNA: TGTGCCAGCAGCTTAGACCGTCGGGTGAACTATGGCTACACCTTC; CDR3 protein: CASSLDRRVNYGYTF
D gene: TRBD1; clone size: NA; J gene: TRBJ2-3; V gene: TRBV13; CDR3 DNA: TGTGCCAGCAGCTTCCTAAACAGGGGAAGGGGACCAGATACGCAGTATTTT; CDR3 protein: CASSFLNRGRGPDTQYF
D gene: NA; clone size: once; J gene: TRBJ1-4; V gene: TRBV2; CDR3 DNA: TGTGCCAGCAGTCGGACAGCCGGAAGCCAGGCAACTAATGAAAAACTGTTTTTT; CDR3 protein: CASSRTAGSQATNEKLFF
D gene: NA; clone size: few; J gene: TRBJ1-1; V gene: TRBV6-4; CDR3 DNA: TGTGCCAGCAGTGAACAGGAGAACACTGAAGCTTTCTTT; CDR3 protein: CASSEQENTEAFF
D gene: TRBD1; clone size: NA; J gene: TRBJ1-1; V gene: TRBV7-2; CDR3 DNA: TGTGCCAGCAGCTTACTGGGACAGGGTACTTTCTTT; CDR3 protein: CASSLLGQGTFF
D gene: TRBD1; clone size: NA; J gene: TRBJ1-2; V gene: TRBV29-1; CDR3 DNA: TGCAGCGGGAGGAACCGGACAGGGCCTGGCGATAGCTACACCTTC; CDR3 protein: CSGRNRTGPGDSYTF
D gene: NA; clone size: once; J gene: TRBJ2-5; V gene: TRBV5-1; CDR3 DNA: TGCGCCAGCAGCTTGGTGCGGGGCCGCCAAGAGACCCAGTACTTC; CDR3 protein: CASSLVRGRQETQYF
D gene: NA; clone size: NA; J gene: TRBJ1-1; V gene: TRBV10-2; CDR3 DNA: TGCGCCAGCAGTGGACAGCGGAACACTGAAGCTTTCTTT; CDR3 protein: CASSGQRNTEAFF
D gene: TRBD2; clone size: NA; J gene: TRBJ2-1; V gene: TRBV7-7; CDR3 DNA: TGTGCTAGCAGCTTAGGTAGCGGGGGGAGCGATGAGCAGTTCTTC; CDR3 protein: CASSLGSGGSDEQFF
D gene: NA; clone size: NA; J gene: TRBJ1-4; V gene: TRBV5-6; CDR3 DNA: TGTGCCAGCAGCCACGACAGATACGCAACTAATGAAAAACTGTTTTTT; CDR3 protein: CASSHDRYATNEKLFF
D gene: NA; clone size: NA; J gene: TRBJ2-5; V gene: TRBV7-2; CDR3 DNA: TGTGCCAGCAGCTCCCGGCGGGACGGGGAGACCCAGTACTTC; CDR3 protein: CASSSRRDGETQYF
D gene: NA; clone size: NA; J gene: TRBJ1-3; V gene: TRBV16; CDR3 DNA: TGTGCCAGCAGCCAGTGGACAGTTTCTGGAAACACCATATATTTT; CDR3 protein: CASSQWTVSGNTIYF
D gene: NA; clone size: once; J gene: TRBJ1-1; V gene: TRBV5-6; CDR3 DNA: TGTGCCAGCAGCTCGGCGGGGGGTTATGTAGCTTTCTTT; CDR3 protein: CASSSAGGYVAFF
D gene: NA; clone size: NA; J gene: TRBJ2-2; V gene: TRBV5-1; CDR3 DNA: TGCGCCAGCAGCTTGGATTCAGGGAACACCGGGGAGCTGTTTTTT; CDR3 protein: CASSLDSGNTGELFF
D gene: NA; clone size: once; J gene: TRBJ1-1; V gene: TRBV7-2; CDR3 DNA: TGTGCCAGCACCCTATTTGCCCTGAACACTGAAGCTTTCTTT; CDR3 protein: CASTLFALNTEAFF
D gene: NA; clone size: NA; J gene: TRBJ1-2; V gene: TRBV11-3; CDR3 DNA: TGTGCCAGCAGTAGCGGCAACTATGGCTACACCTTC; CDR3 protein: CASSSGNYGYTF
D gene: NA; clone size: NA; J gene: TRBJ2-7; V gene: TRBV4-3; CDR3 DNA: TGCGCCAGCAGCCAAGATGAGGGAGCAGGCTACGAGCAGTACTTC; CDR3 protein: CASSQDEGAGYEQYF
D gene: NA; clone size: NA; J gene: TRBJ2-7; V gene: TRBV27; CDR3 DNA: TGTGCCAGCAGCCCTTGGCGGGACAGTTCCGAGCAGTACTTC; CDR3 protein: CASSPWRDSSEQYF
D gene: NA; clone size: NA; J gene: TRBJ1-2; V gene: TRBV3-1/TRBV3-2; CDR3 DNA: TGTGCCAGCAGCCAAGCGGGCAGGGTCCGCGGCTACACCTTC; CDR3 protein: CASSQAGRVRGYTF
D gene: TRBD2; clone size: NA; J gene: TRBJ2-1; V gene: TRBV11-2; CDR3 DNA: TGTGCCAGCAGCCGCCATAGCGGGGGGCTCTACAATGAGCAGTTCTTC; CDR3 protein: CASSRHSGGLYNEQFF
D gene: TRBD1; clone size: NA; J gene: TRBJ2-5; V gene: TRBV11-3; CDR3 DNA: TGTGCCAGCAGCTTAGATCGACAGGGGTTGCTGGAGACCCAGTACTTC; CDR3 protein: CASSLDRQGLLETQYF
D gene: TRBD1; clone size: few; J gene: TRBJ1-4; V gene: TRBV7-2; CDR3 DNA: TGTGCCAGCAGCCCGGACAGGGGAGAAAAACTGTTTTTT; CDR3 protein: CASSPDRGEKLFF
D gene: NA; clone size: NA; J gene: TRBJ2-5; V gene: TRBV12-3/TRBV12-4; CDR3 DNA: TGTGCCAGCAGTTTCCTTGAGACCCAGTACTTC; CDR3 protein: CASSFLETQYF
D gene: NA; clone size: NA; J gene: TRBJ2-5; V gene: TRBV2; CDR3 DNA: TGTGCCAGCAGTGATGGGCGCCTCCAAGAGACCCAGTACTTC; CDR3 protein: CASSDGRLQETQYF
D gene: NA; clone size: NA; J gene: TRBJ1-5; V gene: TRBV12-3/TRBV12-4; CDR3 DNA: TGTGCCAGCAGTATACAGGCGCATCAGCCCCAGCATTTT; CDR3 protein: CASSIQAHQPQHF
D gene: NA; clone size: NA; J gene: TRBJ1-6; V gene: TRBV6-5; CDR3 DNA: TGTGCCAGCAGTACAGAATCTTTTAATTCACCCCTCCACTTT; CDR3 protein: CASSTESFNSPLHF
D gene: TRBD2; clone size: NA; J gene: TRBJ2-7; V gene: TRBV11-3; CDR3 DNA: TGTGCCAGCGGCCCTAGCGGGGGGGCCGCTCGTAGCTACGAGCAGTACTTC; CDR3 protein: CASGPSGGAARSYEQYF
D gene: TRBD1; clone size: NA; J gene: TRBJ2-5; V gene: TRBV5-1; CDR3 DNA: TGCGCCAGCAGCCCAATGACAGGGGGCGCGGGGGAGACCCAGTACTTC; CDR3 protein: CASSPMTGGAGETQYF
D gene: NA; clone size: NA; J gene: TRBJ1-5; V gene: TRBV18; CDR3 DNA: TGTGCCAGCTCACGCGCGGGTTCCAATCAGCCCCAGCATTTT; CDR3 protein: CASSRAGSNQPQHF
D gene: NA; clone size: once; J gene: TRBJ1-2; V gene: TRBV12-3/TRBV12-4; CDR3 DNA: TGTGCCAGCAGTTCCGACAGAAACTATGGCTACACCTTC; CDR3 protein: CASSSDRNYGYTF